What follows are 24 T cell receptor beta chains derived from one specimen sequenced in a study of control samples from healthy donors and cancer patients. Sequenced by immunoSEQ multiplex PCR; TCRdb stores in-frame clones only, minus some. The table has 100,000 to 150,000 clones, 85% to 95% seen once. The specimen sequenced was blood. The receptors derive from a man aged 25-45 years in good health.

The chain uses TRBV19 and TRBJ1-4; no clear D gene. CDR3 size: 14 residues. CDR1 is LNHDA, CDR2 SQIVND, per germline (reference sequence). V gave up 4 bases and J gave up 8 bases, with 14 bases separating them. In DNA form, the CDR3 reads TGTGCCAGTAGTACCTACGGATTAGGCGAAAAACTGTTTTTT. Its protein is CASSTYGLGEKLFF.

The rearrangement uses TRBV7-9 and TRBJ2-2, with a weak D call TRBD2 (5 bases). The germline gives CDR1 SEHNR, CDR2 FQNEAQ (reference sequence). CDR3 length: 14 residues. V shed 2 bases and J shed 6 bases, with 10 bases lying between them. CDR3 protein: CASSLITGAGELFF. Written as DNA, the CDR3 is TGTGCCAGCAGCTTAATTACCGGGGCCGGGGAGCTGTTTTTT.

This rearrangement joins TRBV5-4 to TRBJ2-5, with 7 bases identical to TRBD1. V shed 5 bases and J 7 bases; nucleotides not matched to a gene: 14. The CDR3 spans 15 residues. Germline CDR1 SGHNT, CDR2 YYREEE (reference sequence). DNA of the CDR3: TGTGCCAGCAGGGTTGGGACAGAGAGCTTAGGGACCCAGTACTTC. As protein: CASRVGTESLGTQYF. Together with reference TRBV5-4 and TRBJ2-5, the CDR3 gives the full variable domain: ETGVTQSPTHLIKTRGQQVTLRCSSQSGHNTVSWYQQALGQGPQFIFQYYREEENGRGNFPPRFSGLQFPNYSSELNVNALELDDSALYLCASRVGTESLGTQYFGPGTRLLVL.

The chain links TRBV30 to TRBJ2-7; 12 bases map to TRBD1. Unmatched junction bases numbered 4, after V lost 5 bases and J lost 2 bases. The CDR3 sequence is 14 residues long. Germline CDR1 is GTSNPN and CDR2 is SVGIG (reference sequence). This CDR3 reads CAWDRDRGPYEQYF. The CDR3 nucleotides read TGTGCCTGGGACCGGGACAGGGGGCCCTACGAGCAGTACTTC.

This chain joins TRBV30 and TRBJ1-3; 8 bases agree with TRBD1. The V gene's germline CDR1 is GTSNPN and CDR2 SVGIG (reference sequence). This CDR3 has 14 residues. V gave up 5 bases and J gave up 0 bases; unmatched junction bases: 3. In DNA form, the CDR3 reads TGTGCCTGGGCCAGGGGGCCCTCTGGAAACACCATATATTTT. Amino acids: CAWARGPSGNTIYF. The whole variable domain, filled in from reference TRBV30 and TRBJ1-3, reads SQTIHQWPATLVQPVGSPLSLECTVEGTSNPNLYWYRQAAGRGLQLLFYSVGIGQISSEVPQNLSASRPQDRQFILSSKKLLLSDSGFYLCAWARGPSGNTIYFGEGSWLTVV.

This clone was seen a single time. The chain has TRBV2 and TRBJ2-2; D might be TRBD1 (5 bases). V was trimmed by 6 bases and J by 7 bases, leaving 15 bases between them. Germline loops: CDR1 SNHLY, CDR2 FYNNEI. The CDR3 consists of 14 residues. This chain's CDR3 is CASRGQARSGELFF. The CDR3 DNA is TGTGCCAGCAGGGGGCAAGCCCGGAGCGGGGAGCTGTTTTTT.

This clone was recorded once. The chain employs TRBV9 and TRBJ2-7; 10 positions match TRBD1. Germline V lookup: CDR1 SGDLS, CDR2 YYNGEE. This CDR3 has 15 residues. Trimming removed 3 bases from V and 2 bases from J; junction bases left unmatched: 5. CDR3 in DNA: TGTGCCAGCAGCGCAAGGGACAGGGGAACCTACGAGCAGTACTTC. Encoded protein: CASSARDRGTYEQYF.

This sequence joins TRBV5-6 and TRBJ2-2; D gene uncertain. Per germline, CDR1 SGHDT and CDR2 YYEEEE. Trimming took 4 bases from V and 0 from J, leaving 16 bases between them. The CDR3 has 17 amino acids. The CDR3, as DNA: TGTGCCAGCAGCCCCCGGACCTGGAACCCGAACACCGGGGAGCTGTTTTTT. It yields the protein CASSPRTWNPNTGELFF.

V and J are TRBV6-2 or TRBV6-3 and TRBJ1-1; D is unclear. With 0 bases removed from V and 4 bases from J, the gap between germline ends came to 6 bases. Germline V gene data show CDR1 as MNHEY and CDR2 as SVGEGT. The CDR3 length is 13 residues. CDR3 sequence reads: CASSYSRGTEAFF. DNA of the CDR3: TGTGCCAGCAGTTACTCGAGAGGCACTGAAGCTTTCTTT.

The chain uses TRBV12-3 or TRBV12-4 and TRBJ2-5; D may be TRBD1 (6 bases). This CDR3 comprises 13 residues. The V end was cut by 3 bases, the J end by 5 bases, with 10 bases between. In DNA, the CDR3 is TGTGCCAGCAGTTTTAGCCAGGGGGAGACCCAGTACTTC. It specifies CASSFSQGETQYF.

The gene calls are TRBV4-1 and TRBJ2-1, with D tentatively TRBD2 (6 bases). The CDR3 consists of 13 residues. Germline assignment: CDR1 MGHRA and CDR2 YSYEKL. Trimming pared 1 base from V and 10 bases from J, leaving 11 bases between. The CDR3 protein is CASSQVTAGEQFF. In DNA form, the CDR3 reads TGCGCCAGCAGCCAAGTAACGGCGGGGGAGCAGTTCTTC.

The rearrangement uses TRBV5-1 and TRBJ1-6; TRBD1 aligns across 7 bases. Germline V gene data show CDR1 as SGHRS and CDR2 as YFSETQ. The CDR3 consists of 14 residues. Trimming removed 0 bases from V and 11 bases from J; junction bases left unmatched: 5. DNA for the CDR3: TGCGCCAGCAGCTTGGGAGGGGGCGAGGCACCCCTCCACTTT. Translation gives CASSLGGGEAPLHF.

The CDR3 DNA follows: TGTGCCAGCAGCCAGGACTACTACGAGCAGTACTTC. Protein product: CASSQDYYEQYF. The rearrangement uses TRBV3-1 (or the pseudogene TRBV3-2) and TRBJ2-7; possible D gene TRBD2, 6 bases. CDR3 size: 12 residues. Trimming pared 3 bases from V and 3 bases from J, leaving 6 bases between. Germline V lookup: CDR1 LGHDT, CDR2 YNNKEL (reference sequence).

V gene TRBV30 combines with J gene TRBJ1-4; D might be TRBD1 (5 bases). The CDR3 is 16 residues long. The V gene lost 4 bases and the J gene lost 0 bases, with 15 bases spanning the gap. Germline CDR1 GTSNPN, CDR2 SVGIG (reference sequence). The CDR3 sequence is CAWTRGTYATNEKLFF. In nucleotides, the CDR3 is TGTGCCTGGACTCGGGGGACCTATGCAACTAATGAAAAACTGTTTTTT.

This clone was seen more than once but under ten times. This chain joins TRBV6-4 and TRBJ2-6; TRBD2 might be the D (5 bases). V lost 0 bases to trimming and J lost 0 bases, with 12 bases between them. Germline-derived CDR1 and CDR2 are MRHNA and SNTAGT. The CDR3 totals 18 residues. The CDR3 DNA follows: TGTGCCAGCAGTGACTCGCCCCAAGGACTCTCTGGGGCCAACGTCCTGACTTTC. This sequence encodes CASSDSPQGLSGANVLTF.

The chain carries TRBV6-4 and TRBJ2-7; D may correspond to TRBD1 or TRBD2 (6 bases each). Per germline, CDR1 MRHNA and CDR2 SNTAGT. The CDR3 loop spans 17 amino acids. The V gene lost 4 bases and the J gene lost 2 bases, with 21 bases spanning the gap. CDR3 sequence reads: CASSARTGETGTYEQYF. Here the CDR3 DNA reads TGTGCCAGCAGTGCACGGACGGGGGAGACAGGCACCTACGAGCAGTACTTC.

The gene calls are TRBV6-1 and TRBJ2-3; D could derive from TRBD1 or TRBD2 (5 bases each). CDR1 and CDR2 from the germline V gene are MNHNS and SASEGT. This CDR3 has 15 amino acids. Between the trimmed V and J ends, which lost 3 bases and 3 bases, there was a span of 13 bases. The CDR3 reads CASSDSNGATDTQYF. CDR3 in DNA: TGTGCCAGCAGTGATTCGAACGGGGCGACAGATACGCAGTATTTT.

This clone was seen only once. The chain couples TRBV27 to TRBJ1-3; D is perhaps TRBD1 (5 bases). CDR1 is MNHEY, CDR2 SMNVEV, per germline (reference sequence). The CDR3 has 16 amino acids. V was clipped by 6 bases and J by 4 bases, with 19 bases between them. Here the CDR3 reads CASSPGPGVQGNTIYF. CDR3 nucleotides: TGTGCCAGCAGCCCCGGGCCGGGGGTTCAAGGAAACACCATATATTTT.

This clone was counted a single time. The V call is TRBV19, the J call TRBJ2-3; the D gene could be TRBD1 or TRBD2 (5 bases each). With 5 bases removed from V and 7 bases from J, the gap between germline ends came to 16 bases. There are 14 residues in the CDR3. The germline V gene has CDR1 LNHDA and CDR2 SQIVND (reference sequence). The CDR3 spells CASSPGRLVNTQYF. The CDR3 DNA follows: TGTGCCAGTAGTCCGGGACGTTTGGTTAATACGCAGTATTTT.

This clone has only one observation. This chain links TRBV27 with TRBJ1-1; weak D call: TRBD1 (6 bases). Germline lookup yields CDR1 MNHEY and CDR2 SMNVEV (reference sequence). The CDR3 extends over 12 amino acids. Trimming stripped 6 bases from V and 6 bases from J, with 11 bases between. CDR3 sequence: CASSQTGSEAFF. The CDR3 coding sequence is TGTGCCAGCAGCCAAACAGGGTCTGAAGCTTTCTTT.

The chain carries TRBV5-1 and TRBJ2-5; 7 bases map to TRBD1. Germline CDR1 reads SGHRS; CDR2 reads YFSETQ. CDR3 length: 16 residues. The junction had 14 bases not matched to a gene; V was cut back by 4 bases and J by 5 bases. CDR3 in amino acids: CASSLTTGKVQETQYF. The CDR3 DNA follows: TGCGCCAGCAGCCTTACGACAGGGAAGGTGCAGGAGACCCAGTACTTC.

The rearrangement links TRBV11-2 to TRBJ1-5; D is unclear. The CDR3 spans 15 residues. V lost 0 bases to trimming and J lost 0 bases, with 6 bases between them. Germline V gene data show CDR1 as SGHAT and CDR2 as FQNNGV. The CDR3 region has the DNA TGTGCCAGCAGCTTAGAGGGATATAGCAATCAGCCCCAGCATTTT. This sequence encodes CASSLEGYSNQPQHF.

The rearrangement joins TRBV6-1 to TRBJ1-5, with D unresolved. The CDR3 is made up of 15 amino acids. Germline CDR1 MNHNS, CDR2 SASEGT. Trimming pared 3 bases from V and 1 base from J, leaving 10 bases between. The CDR3 nucleotides are TGTGCCAGCAGTGAGGAGGAGGGCAGCAATCAGCCCCAGCATTTT. Protein sequence: CASSEEEGSNQPQHF.

The V gene is TRBV30, the J gene TRBJ1-6; TRBD1 matches at 7 bases. CDR3 length: 15 amino acids. Trimming cost V 4 bases and J 0 bases; bases outside gene matches: 3. Germline V gene lookup returns CDR1 GTSNPN and CDR2 SVGIG (reference sequence). CDR3 region: CAWNRQGSYNSPLHF. The DNA of the CDR3 is TGTGCCTGGAATCGACAGGGCTCCTATAATTCACCCCTCCACTTT.